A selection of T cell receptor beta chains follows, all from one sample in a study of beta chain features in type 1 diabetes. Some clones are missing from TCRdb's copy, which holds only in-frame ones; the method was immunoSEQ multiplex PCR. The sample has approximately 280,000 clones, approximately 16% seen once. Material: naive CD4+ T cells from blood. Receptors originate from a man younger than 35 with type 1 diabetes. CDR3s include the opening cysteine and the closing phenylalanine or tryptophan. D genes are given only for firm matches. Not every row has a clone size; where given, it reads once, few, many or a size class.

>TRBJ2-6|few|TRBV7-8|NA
CASSLATVLISGANVLTF
TGTGCCAGCAGCTTAGCCACGGTGTTAATTTCTGGGGCCAACGTCCTGACTTTC
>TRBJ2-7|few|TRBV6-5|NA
CASGQNPYEQYF
TGTGCCAGCGGACAGAATCCCTACGAGCAGTACTTC
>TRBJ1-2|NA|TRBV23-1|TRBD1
CASSQSDRANYGYTF
TGCGCCAGCAGTCAATCCGACAGGGCGAACTATGGCTACACCTTC
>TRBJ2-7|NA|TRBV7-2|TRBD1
CASSLEQGAIYEQYF
TGTGCCAGCAGCTTAGAACAGGGGGCAATCTACGAGCAGTACTTC
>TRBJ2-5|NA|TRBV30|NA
CAWSGQEFRTQYF
TGTGCCTGGAGTGGACAGGAGTTTCGAACCCAGTACTTC
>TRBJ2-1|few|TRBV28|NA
CASSLGQGGDEQFF
TGTGCCAGCAGTTTAGGACAGGGAGGGGATGAGCAGTTCTTC
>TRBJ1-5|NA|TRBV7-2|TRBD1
CASSRGQGADQPQHF
TGTGCCAGCAGCCGCGGACAGGGGGCGGATCAGCCCCAGCATTTT
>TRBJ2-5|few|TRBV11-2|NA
CASSLTEGAMFRETQYF
TGTGCCAGCAGCTTGACAGAAGGAGCCATGTTCCGAGAGACCCAGTACTTC
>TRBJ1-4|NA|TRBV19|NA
CASSINRLKEEKLFF
TGTGCCAGTAGTATAAACAGGTTGAAAGAAGAAAAACTGTTTTTT
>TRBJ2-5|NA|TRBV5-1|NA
CASSLQVGETQYF
TGCGCCAGCAGCTTGCAGGTGGGAGAGACCCAGTACTTC
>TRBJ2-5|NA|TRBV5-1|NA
CASSLAQQIQETQYF
TGCGCCAGCAGCTTGGCCCAACAGATACAAGAGACCCAGTACTTC
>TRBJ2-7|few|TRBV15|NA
CATSRDRQGYEQYF
TGTGCCACCAGCAGAGATAGGCAGGGGTACGAGCAGTACTTC
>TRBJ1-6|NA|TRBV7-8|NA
CASSSKVVRGSPLHF
TGTGCCAGCAGCTCTAAAGTAGTACGAGGTTCACCCCTCCACTTT
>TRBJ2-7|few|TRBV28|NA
CASKQADSYEQYF
TGTGCCAGCAAACAGGCCGACTCCTACGAGCAGTACTTC
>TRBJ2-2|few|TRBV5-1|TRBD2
CASSFPPGPGRTGELFF
TGCGCCAGCAGCTTTCCGCCGGGCCCCGGGAGGACCGGGGAGCTGTTTTTT
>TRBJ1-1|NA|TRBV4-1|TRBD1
CASSRGGGGTGGEAFF
TGCGCCAGCAGCCGAGGGGGTGGCGGGACAGGGGGTGAAGCTTTCTTT
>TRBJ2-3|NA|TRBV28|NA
CASSGVTSTDTQYF
TGTGCCAGCAGCGGGGTTACTAGCACAGATACGCAGTATTTT
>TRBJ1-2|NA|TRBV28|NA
CATATRDGYTF
TGTGCCACCGCGACCCGGGATGGCTACACCTTC
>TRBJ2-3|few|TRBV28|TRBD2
CASSFSRIAGGTDTQYF
TGTGCCAGCAGTTTTAGCAGGATAGCGGGGGGAACAGATACGCAGTATTTT
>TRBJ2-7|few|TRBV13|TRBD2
CASSGTPIAGGSYEQYF
TGTGCCAGCAGCGGAACCCCTATAGCGGGGGGAAGCTACGAGCAGTACTTC
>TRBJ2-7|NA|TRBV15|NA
CATSRGLTGSSYEQYF
TGTGCCACCAGCAGAGGCCTAACAGGGAGCTCCTACGAGCAGTACTTC
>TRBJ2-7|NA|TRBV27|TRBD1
CASSPGQYYEQYF
TGTGCCAGCAGTCCGGGACAGTATTACGAGCAGTACTTC
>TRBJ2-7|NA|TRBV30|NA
CAWSVTRTYEQYF
TGTGCCTGGAGTGTAACCAGGACCTACGAGCAGTACTTC
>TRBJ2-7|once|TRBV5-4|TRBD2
CASSPGTSIYEQYF
TGTGCCAGCAGTCCCGGGACTAGCATCTACGAGCAGTACTTC
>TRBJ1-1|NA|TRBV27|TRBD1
CASSLAGGYTEAFF
TGTGCCAGCAGTTTGGCAGGGGGTTACACTGAAGCTTTCTTT
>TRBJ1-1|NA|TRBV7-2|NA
CASSSWGGHQNTEAFF
TGTGCCAGCAGCTCATGGGGGGGACACCAGAACACTGAAGCTTTCTTT
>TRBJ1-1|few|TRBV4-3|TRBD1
CASSQGDRVSEAFF
TGCGCCAGCAGCCAAGGGGACAGGGTATCTGAAGCTTTCTTT